These T cell receptor beta chains were read from a single sample in a study of blood T cell repertoires in COVID-19. Clones were sequenced by immunoSEQ multiplex PCR, and TCRdb holds only the in-frame ones, with some missing. The sample records 200,000 to 250,000 clones, roughly 77% being singletons. Material: PBMCs or T cells enriched from blood (not recorded which). The receptors were sampled from a man between 35 and 55 years old who had recovered from COVID-19. The CDR3 runs from the conserved cysteine through the conserved F or W. The D gene is left open where the match is weak. The size field is filled for only some rows; it gives once, few, many or a size class.

few	TRBV5-1	TRBJ2-1	TRBD2	CASSLEGREATYNEQFF	TGCGCCAGCAGCTTGGAAGGGCGGGAGGCAACCTACAATGAGCAGTTCTTC
NA	TRBV5-1	TRBJ2-3	TRBD1	CASSPRGDRGVNTQYF	TGCGCCAGCTCCCCCCGCGGGGACAGGGGTGTAAATACGCAGTATTTT
NA	TRBV5-1	TRBJ2-7	TRBD2	CASSRTSGAVYEQYF	TGCGCCAGCAGTAGGACTAGCGGAGCCGTCTACGAGCAGTACTTC
NA	TRBV2	TRBJ2-5	TRBD2	CASSAGTSGTVTQYF	TGTGCCAGCAGTGCCGGGACTAGCGGGACAGTGACCCAGTACTTC
NA	TRBV5-1	TRBJ2-1	NA	CASSLAWGRRIRSSYNEQFF	TGCGCCAGCAGCTTGGCCTGGGGGAGGCGAATTAGGAGCTCCTACAATGAGCAGTTCTTC
NA	TRBV15	TRBJ2-4	TRBD1	CATSAAGGAKNIQYF	TGTGCCACCAGCGCCGCAGGGGGCGCAAAGAACATTCAGTACTTC
NA	TRBV30	TRBJ1-4	TRBD1	CAWSPGTGFLGKLFF	TGTGCCTGGAGTCCCGGGACAGGGTTCCTGGGGAAACTGTTTTTT
NA	TRBV5-4	TRBJ2-1	TRBD1	CASSYPGQGRNEQFF	TGTGCCAGCAGCTACCCGGGACAGGGTCGCAATGAGCAGTTCTTC
once	TRBV29-1	TRBJ2-2	TRBD2	CSVPPSGNTGELFF	TGCAGCGTTCCACCTAGCGGGAACACCGGGGAGCTGTTTTTT
NA	TRBV7-9	TRBJ1-2	NA	CASSSTPNYGYTF	TGTGCCAGCAGCTCGACACCAAACTATGGCTACACCTTC
few	TRBV6-5	TRBJ2-7	NA	CASSYDLRTEQYF	TGTGCCAGCAGTTACGACCTTCGGACAGAGCAGTACTTC
NA	TRBV7-9	TRBJ1-2	NA	CASSLAVNYGYTF	TGTGCCAGCAGCTTGGCAGTTAACTATGGCTACACCTTC
NA	TRBV5-4	TRBJ2-3	NA	CASSSSGGPDTQYF	TGTGCCAGCAGTTCCTCCGGGGGGCCAGATACGCAGTATTTT
NA	TRBV9	TRBJ1-1	NA	CASSVMEGTEAFF	TGTGCCAGCAGCGTAATGGAGGGCACTGAAGCTTTCTTT